This is a list of T cell receptor beta chains from one sample in a study of lymphopenia after photon versus proton radiotherapy. Profiling relied on immunoSEQ multiplex PCR, and the TCRdb table lists in-frame clones only, not all of them. This sample yields 55,000 to 85,000 clones, of which 85% to 95% are seen a single time; 2.2% belongs to the top ten. The sample was peripheral blood, taken from a patient treated with photon-based radiotherapy. Receptors originate from a woman aged 40 to 55 with cholangiocarcinoma. Both conserved end residues are part of each CDR3. The order of the fields is V gene, J gene, D gene, clone size, CDR3 DNA, CDR3 protein. A D gene is named only where the DNA matches it firmly. Some rows have no size entry. The others give once, few or many, or a class for an expanded clone.

>TRBV2|TRBJ1-2|.|.
TGTGCCAGCAGTTTAGCCGGGCCTCTGGGGGGCTACACCTTC
CASSLAGPLGGYTF
>TRBV11-2|TRBJ1-2|.|.
TGTGCCAGCACCCTAGTACAAGGGGTAGGCGGCTACACCTTC
CASTLVQGVGGYTF
>TRBV29-1|TRBJ1-1|.|.
TGCAGCGGCCAGACCGATCCCTCGAACACTGAAGCTTTCTTT
CSGQTDPSNTEAFF
>TRBV11-3|TRBJ2-2|.|.
TGTGCCAGCAGCCTAGCTTTACTAGCCTACACCGGGGAGCTGTTTTTT
CASSLALLAYTGELFF
>TRBV27|TRBJ2-7|TRBD1|.
TGTGCCAGCAGTTTCCAAACGCAAGGGACAGCAAGTTACGAGCAGTACTTC
CASSFQTQGTASYEQYF
>TRBV9|TRBJ2-2|.|.
TGTGCCAGCTCCCGCCTAGCTGACACCGGGGAGCTGTTTTTT
CASSRLADTGELFF
>TRBV6-1|TRBJ1-5|.|once
TGTGCCAGCAAGGCCAGGGTGGGTCAGCCCCAGCATTTT
CASKARVGQPQHF
>TRBV5-4|TRBJ1-1|TRBD1|.
TGTGCCAGCAGAGTGACAGGGGGCACTGAAGCTTTCTTT
CASRVTGGTEAFF
>TRBV5-1|TRBJ1-3|.|.
TGCGCCAGCAGCTCCGGGTGGGAGGGAAACACCATATATTTT
CASSSGWEGNTIYF
>TRBV27|TRBJ1-4|.|once
TGTGCCAGCAGTCCCATCGTAGCAACTAATGAAAAACTGTTTTTT
CASSPIVATNEKLFF
>TRBV11-2|TRBJ1-3|.|.
TGTGCCAGCAGCTCGGGGACAAGAAACACCATATATTTT
CASSSGTRNTIYF
>TRBV19|TRBJ2-7|.|.
TGTGCCAGTAGTATTCAGCCCTCGGGGCCCTACGAGCAGTACTTC
CASSIQPSGPYEQYF
>TRBV6-5|TRBJ2-7|.|.
TGTGCCAGCAGTTACTCGGCAGGGGCATTCGGGCAGTACTTC
CASSYSAGAFGQYF
>TRBV5-1|TRBJ1-2|.|.
TGCGCCAGCAGACCAGACAGGCTCGACAGCGAGTACTATGGCTACACCTTC
CASRPDRLDSEYYGYTF
>TRBV6-5|TRBJ1-2|.|once
TGTGCCAGTTCTGGACCCCGGTCGTATGGCTACACCTTC
CASSGPRSYGYTF
>TRBV5-4|TRBJ1-1|.|.
TGTGCCAGCAGCCAAGCTCACATTCAGGCAAAAACTGAAGCTTTCTTT
CASSQAHIQAKTEAFF
>TRBV5-1|TRBJ2-3|.|.
TGCGCCAGCAGCTTGGATCCAGATACGCAGTATTTT
CASSLDPDTQYF
>TRBV28|TRBJ2-5|TRBD2|.
TGTGCCAGCAGGGGGAGAGAAGGACTAGCGGGACAAGAGACCCAGTACTTC
CASRGREGLAGQETQYF
>TRBV11-2|TRBJ1-1|TRBD1|once
TGTGCCAGCAGCCTACTGACAGGGCAAACTGAAGCTTTCTTT
CASSLLTGQTEAFF
>TRBV11-1|TRBJ2-1|.|.
TGTGCCAGCAGCTTAAGGCAGAGTCCTCAGTTCTTC
CASSLRQSPQFF
>TRBV5-1|TRBJ1-1|.|.
TGCGCCAGCTCCCTTTCGGATAGGACTGAAGCTTTCTTT
CASSLSDRTEAFF
>TRBV2|TRBJ2-1|.|.
TGTGCCAGCAGTGAACAGGGCAGTGAGCAGTTCTTC
CASSEQGSEQFF
>TRBV7-2|TRBJ2-1|TRBD2|.
TGTGCCAGCAGCTTAGCGGCTAGCGGGATTGAGCAGTTCTTC
CASSLAASGIEQFF
>TRBV9|TRBJ2-2|TRBD1|.
TGTGCCAGCAGCGTAGGGGACAGCAACACCGGGGAGCTGTTTTTT
CASSVGDSNTGELFF
>TRBV29-1|TRBJ1-2|.|.
TGCAGCGTTGAAGGATCAGAGGCCCTCGGTGGAGGCTACACCTTC
CSVEGSEALGGGYTF
>TRBV27|TRBJ2-1|.|.
TGTGCCAGCAAAAGGGAGAGCTCCTACAATGAGCAGTTCTTC
CASKRESSYNEQFF
>TRBV6-6|TRBJ1-1|.|.
TGTGCCAGCAGCGAGGGGGTGAACACTGAAGCTTTCTTT
CASSEGVNTEAFF
>TRBV19|TRBJ2-7|TRBD1|.
TGTGCCAGTGGAAAGACAGGGGTTGGATTCTACGAGCAGTACTTC
CASGKTGVGFYEQYF
>TRBV7-2|TRBJ2-7|.|.
TGTGCCAGCAGCCCGGACACCCACTCCTACGAGCAGTACTTC
CASSPDTHSYEQYF
>TRBV4-1|TRBJ2-1|.|.
TGCGCCAGCAGCCAAGTCGTCGGCAGAGAGCAGTTCTTC
CASSQVVGREQFF
>TRBV7-9|TRBJ2-1|TRBD2|.
TGTGCCAGCAGCTTAGGTGGACTAGGTCAGGAGCAGTTCTTC
CASSLGGLGQEQFF
>TRBV4-3|TRBJ2-1|TRBD2|.
TGCGCCAGCAGCCAAGATCAAGAGGGAGCGGGGAATGAGCAGTTCTTC
CASSQDQEGAGNEQFF
>TRBV6-6|TRBJ1-5|.|.
TGTGCCAGCAGACTCCTGAGTGAGCCCCAGCATTTT
CASRLLSEPQHF
>TRBV19|TRBJ2-5|.|.
TGTGCCAGCAAAAGAGGGGCGAGCGACTTGGAGACCCAGTACTTC
CASKRGASDLETQYF
>TRBV6-5|TRBJ2-7|.|once
TGTGCCAGCGGATTACAGGGTTCCGAGCAGTACTTC
CASGLQGSEQYF
>TRBV4-2|TRBJ2-1|TRBD2|.
TGTGCCAGCAGCCTAGCGGGGGGCCCCAATGAGCAGTTCTTC
CASSLAGGPNEQFF